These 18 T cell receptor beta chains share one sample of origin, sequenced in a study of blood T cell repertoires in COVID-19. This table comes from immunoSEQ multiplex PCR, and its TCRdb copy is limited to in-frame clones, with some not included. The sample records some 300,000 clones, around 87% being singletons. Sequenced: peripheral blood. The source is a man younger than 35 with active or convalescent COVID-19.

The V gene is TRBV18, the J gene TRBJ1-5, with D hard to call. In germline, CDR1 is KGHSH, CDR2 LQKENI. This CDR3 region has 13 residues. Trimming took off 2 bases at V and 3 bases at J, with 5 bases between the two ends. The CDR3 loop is CASSPTNNQPQHF. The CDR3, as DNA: TGTGCCAGCTCACCAACTAACAATCAGCCCCAGCATTTT.

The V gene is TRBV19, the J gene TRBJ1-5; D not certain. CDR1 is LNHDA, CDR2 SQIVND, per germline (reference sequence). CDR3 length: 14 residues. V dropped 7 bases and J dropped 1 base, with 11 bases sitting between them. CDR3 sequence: CASKVVVSNQPQHF. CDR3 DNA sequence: TGTGCCAGTAAAGTAGTTGTAAGCAATCAGCCCCAGCATTTT.

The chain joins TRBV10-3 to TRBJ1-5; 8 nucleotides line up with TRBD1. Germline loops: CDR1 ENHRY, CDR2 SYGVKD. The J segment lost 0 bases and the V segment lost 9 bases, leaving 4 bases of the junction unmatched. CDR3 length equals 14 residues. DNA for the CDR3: TGTGCCATTGGACAGGGTTATAGCAATCAGCCCCAGCATTTT. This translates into CAIGQGYSNQPQHF.

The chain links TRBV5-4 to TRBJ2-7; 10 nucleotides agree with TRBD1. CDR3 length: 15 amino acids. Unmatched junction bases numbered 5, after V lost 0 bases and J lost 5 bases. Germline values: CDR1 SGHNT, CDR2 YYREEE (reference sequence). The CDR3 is CASSLAGTGVNEQYF. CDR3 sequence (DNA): TGTGCCAGCAGCTTGGCTGGGACAGGGGTGAACGAGCAGTACTTC.

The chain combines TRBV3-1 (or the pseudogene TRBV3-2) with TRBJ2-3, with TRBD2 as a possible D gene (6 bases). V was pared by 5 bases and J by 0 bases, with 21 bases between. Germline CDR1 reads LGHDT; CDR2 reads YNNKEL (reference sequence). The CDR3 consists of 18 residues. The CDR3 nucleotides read TGTGCCAGCAGCGAAAAGACCGTAGCGGTCGCTAGCACAGATACGCAGTATTTT. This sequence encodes CASSEKTVAVASTDTQYF.

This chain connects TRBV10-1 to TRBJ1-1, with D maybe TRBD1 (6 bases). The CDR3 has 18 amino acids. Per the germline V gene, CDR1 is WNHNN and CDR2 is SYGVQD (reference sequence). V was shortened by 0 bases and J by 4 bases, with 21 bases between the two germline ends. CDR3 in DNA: TGCGCCAGCAGTGAGTCGAGAACTTTCGGGGGGCGCGGCACTGAAGCTTTCTTT. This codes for CASSESRTFGGRGTEAFF.

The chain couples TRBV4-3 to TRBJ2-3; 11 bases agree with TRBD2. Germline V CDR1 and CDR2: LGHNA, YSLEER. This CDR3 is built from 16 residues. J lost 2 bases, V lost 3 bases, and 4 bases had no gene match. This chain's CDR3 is CASSQGLAALTDTQYF. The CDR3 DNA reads TGCGCCAGCAGCCAGGGACTAGCGGCTCTCACAGATACGCAGTATTTT.

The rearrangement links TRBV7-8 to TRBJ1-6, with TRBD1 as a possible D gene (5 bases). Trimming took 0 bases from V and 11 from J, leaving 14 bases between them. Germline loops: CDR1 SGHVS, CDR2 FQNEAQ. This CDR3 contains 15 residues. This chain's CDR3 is CASSLALGQGAPLHF. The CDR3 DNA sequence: TGTGCCAGCAGCTTAGCTCTCGGACAAGGAGCACCCCTCCACTTT.

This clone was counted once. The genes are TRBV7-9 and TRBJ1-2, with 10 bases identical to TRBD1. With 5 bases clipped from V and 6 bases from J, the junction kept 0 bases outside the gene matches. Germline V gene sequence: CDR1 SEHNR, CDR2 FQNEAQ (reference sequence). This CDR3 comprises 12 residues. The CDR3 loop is CASSGTGDGYTF. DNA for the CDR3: TGTGCCAGCAGCGGGACAGGGGATGGCTACACCTTC.

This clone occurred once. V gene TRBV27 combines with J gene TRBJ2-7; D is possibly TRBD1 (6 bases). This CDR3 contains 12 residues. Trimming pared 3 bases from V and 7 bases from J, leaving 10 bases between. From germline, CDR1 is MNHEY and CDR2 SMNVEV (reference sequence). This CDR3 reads CASSFPGEEQYF. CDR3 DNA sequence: TGTGCCAGCAGTTTCCCAGGGGAGGAGCAGTACTTC.

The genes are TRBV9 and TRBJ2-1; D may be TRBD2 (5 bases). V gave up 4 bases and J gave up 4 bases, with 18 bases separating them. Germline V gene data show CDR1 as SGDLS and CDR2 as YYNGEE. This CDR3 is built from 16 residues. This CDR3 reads CASSLREDGRYNEQFF. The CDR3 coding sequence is TGTGCCAGCAGCCTCCGGGAAGACGGCAGATACAATGAGCAGTTCTTC. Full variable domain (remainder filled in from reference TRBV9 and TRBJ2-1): DSGVTQTPKHLITATGQRVTLRCSPRSGDLSVYWYQQSLDQGLQFLIQYYNGEERAKGNILERFSAQQFPDLHSELNLSSLELGDSALYFCASSLREDGRYNEQFFGPGTRLTVL.

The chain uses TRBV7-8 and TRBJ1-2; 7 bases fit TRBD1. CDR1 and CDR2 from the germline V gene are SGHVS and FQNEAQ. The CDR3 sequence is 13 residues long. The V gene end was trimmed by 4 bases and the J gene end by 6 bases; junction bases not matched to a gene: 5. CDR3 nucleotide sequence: TGTGCCAGCAGCTCCGGACAGGTCGATGGCTACACCTTC. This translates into CASSSGQVDGYTF.

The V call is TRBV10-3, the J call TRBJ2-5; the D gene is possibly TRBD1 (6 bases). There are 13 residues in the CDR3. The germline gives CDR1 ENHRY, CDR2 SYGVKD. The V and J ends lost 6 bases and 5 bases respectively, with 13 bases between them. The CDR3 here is CAIRARGEETQYF. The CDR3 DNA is TGTGCCATCAGAGCCAGGGGAGAGGAGACCCAGTACTTC.

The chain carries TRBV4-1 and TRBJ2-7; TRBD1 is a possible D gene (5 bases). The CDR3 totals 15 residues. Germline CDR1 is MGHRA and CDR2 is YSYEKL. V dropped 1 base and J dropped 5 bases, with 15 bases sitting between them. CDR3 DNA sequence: TGCGCCAGCAGCCAAGTGGTCGTACAGGACAACGAGCAGTACTTC. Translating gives CASSQVVVQDNEQYF.

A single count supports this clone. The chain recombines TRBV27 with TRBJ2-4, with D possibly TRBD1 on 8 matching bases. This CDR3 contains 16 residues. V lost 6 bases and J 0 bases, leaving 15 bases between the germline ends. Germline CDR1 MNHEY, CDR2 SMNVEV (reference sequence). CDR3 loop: CASSNRGGLAKNIQYF. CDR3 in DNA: TGTGCCAGCAGCAACAGGGGGGGACTAGCCAAAAACATTCAGTACTTC.

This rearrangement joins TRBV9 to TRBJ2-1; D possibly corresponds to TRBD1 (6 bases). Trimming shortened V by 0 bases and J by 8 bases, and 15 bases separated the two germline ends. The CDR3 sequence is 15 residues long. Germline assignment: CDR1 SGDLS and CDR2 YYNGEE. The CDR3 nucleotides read TGTGCCAGCAGCGTAGTAGGGGGAGACGGAGATGAGCAGTTCTTC. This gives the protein CASSVVGGDGDEQFF.

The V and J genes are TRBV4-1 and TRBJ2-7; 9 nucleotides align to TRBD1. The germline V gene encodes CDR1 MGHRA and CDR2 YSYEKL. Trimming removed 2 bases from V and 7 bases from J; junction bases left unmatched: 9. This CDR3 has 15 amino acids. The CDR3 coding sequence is TGCGCCAGCAGCCAACAGGGACAGGGTTATGAGGAGCAGTACTTC. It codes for CASSQQGQGYEEQYF.

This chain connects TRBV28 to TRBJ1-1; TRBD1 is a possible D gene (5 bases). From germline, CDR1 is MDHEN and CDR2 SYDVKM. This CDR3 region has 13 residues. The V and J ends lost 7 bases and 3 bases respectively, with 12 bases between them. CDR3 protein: CASITQGYTEAFF. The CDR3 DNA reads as TGTGCCAGCATCACCCAGGGCTACACTGAAGCTTTCTTT.